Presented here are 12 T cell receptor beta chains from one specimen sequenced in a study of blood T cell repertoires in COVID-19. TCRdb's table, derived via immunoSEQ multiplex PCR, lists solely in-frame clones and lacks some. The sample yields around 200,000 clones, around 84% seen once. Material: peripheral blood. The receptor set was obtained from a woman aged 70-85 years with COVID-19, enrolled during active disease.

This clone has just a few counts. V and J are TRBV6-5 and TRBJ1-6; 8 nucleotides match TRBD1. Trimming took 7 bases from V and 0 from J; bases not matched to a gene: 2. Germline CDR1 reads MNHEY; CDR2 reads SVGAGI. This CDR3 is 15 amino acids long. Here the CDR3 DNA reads TGTGCCAGCAACAGGGGGAGCTCCTATAATTCACCCCTCCACTTT. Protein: CASNRGSSYNSPLHF.

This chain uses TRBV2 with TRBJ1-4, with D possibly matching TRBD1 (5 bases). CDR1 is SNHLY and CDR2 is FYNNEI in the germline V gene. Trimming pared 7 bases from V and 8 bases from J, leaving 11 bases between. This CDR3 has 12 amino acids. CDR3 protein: CASTERGEKLFF. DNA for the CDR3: TGTGCCAGCACCGAGCGGGGGGAAAAACTGTTTTTT.

The DNA of the CDR3 is TGCGCCAGCAGCTTGGTAGACAGGGAGAATGAAAAACTGTTTTTT. It translates to CASSLVDRENEKLFF. The chain has TRBV5-1 and TRBJ1-4; 7 nucleotides agree with TRBD1. In germline, CDR1 is SGHRS, CDR2 YFSETQ. V gave up 0 bases and J gave up 5 bases; unmatched junction bases: 4. The length of the CDR3 is 15 residues.

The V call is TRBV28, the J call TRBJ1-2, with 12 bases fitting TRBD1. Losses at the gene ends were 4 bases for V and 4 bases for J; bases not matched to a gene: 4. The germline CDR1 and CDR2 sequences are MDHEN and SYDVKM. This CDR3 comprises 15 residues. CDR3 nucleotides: TGTGCCAGCAGTTCCGGGACAGGGGGCCTCTATGGCTACACCTTC. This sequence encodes CASSSGTGGLYGYTF.

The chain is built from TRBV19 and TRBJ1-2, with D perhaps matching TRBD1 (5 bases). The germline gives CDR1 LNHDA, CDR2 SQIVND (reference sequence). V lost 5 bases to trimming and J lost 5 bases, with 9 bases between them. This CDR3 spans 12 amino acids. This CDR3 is CASSPTGYGYTF. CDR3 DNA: TGTGCCAGTAGTCCCACAGGTTATGGCTACACCTTC.

The CDR3 region has the DNA TGTGCCAGCAGCTTAATAGGGGATAGGGATACGCAGTATTTT. Amino acids: CASSLIGDRDTQYF. V gene TRBV7-2 combines with J gene TRBJ2-3; D possibly corresponds to TRBD1 (5 bases). This CDR3 is 14 amino acids long. Germline CDR1 SGHTA, CDR2 FQGNSA. Trimming removed 2 bases at V and 6 bases at J, with 12 bases between.

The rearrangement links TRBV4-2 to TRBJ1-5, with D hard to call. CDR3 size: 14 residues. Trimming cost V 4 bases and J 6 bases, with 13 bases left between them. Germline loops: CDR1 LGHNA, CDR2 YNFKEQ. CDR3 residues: CASSPRVAAQPQHF. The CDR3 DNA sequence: TGTGCCAGCAGCCCCCGCGTGGCGGCTCAGCCCCAGCATTTT.

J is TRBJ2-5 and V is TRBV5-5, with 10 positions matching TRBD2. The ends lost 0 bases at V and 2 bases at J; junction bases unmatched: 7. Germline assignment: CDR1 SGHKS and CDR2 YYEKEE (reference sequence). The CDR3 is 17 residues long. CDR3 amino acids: CASSLAGASGRQETQYF. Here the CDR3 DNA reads TGTGCCAGCAGCTTGGCCGGGGCTAGCGGGAGACAAGAGACCCAGTACTTC. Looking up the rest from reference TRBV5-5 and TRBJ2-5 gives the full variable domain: DAGVTQSPTHLIKTRGQQVTLRCSPISGHKSVSWYQQVLGQGPQFIFQYYEKEERGRGNFPDRFSARQFPNYSSELNVNALLLGDSALYLCASSLAGASGRQETQYFGPGTRLLVL.

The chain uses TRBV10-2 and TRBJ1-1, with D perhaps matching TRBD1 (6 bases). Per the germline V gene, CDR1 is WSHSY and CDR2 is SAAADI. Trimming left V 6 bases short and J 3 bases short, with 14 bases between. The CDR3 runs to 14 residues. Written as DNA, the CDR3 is TGCGCCAGCAGGGATCCTCAGGGGTACACTGAAGCTTTCTTT. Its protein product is CASRDPQGYTEAFF.

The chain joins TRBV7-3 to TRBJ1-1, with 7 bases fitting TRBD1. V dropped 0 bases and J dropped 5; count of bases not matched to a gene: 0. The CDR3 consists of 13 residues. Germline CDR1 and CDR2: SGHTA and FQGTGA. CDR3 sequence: CASSLTDRTEAFF. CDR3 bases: TGTGCCAGCAGCTTAACGGACAGGACTGAAGCTTTCTTT.

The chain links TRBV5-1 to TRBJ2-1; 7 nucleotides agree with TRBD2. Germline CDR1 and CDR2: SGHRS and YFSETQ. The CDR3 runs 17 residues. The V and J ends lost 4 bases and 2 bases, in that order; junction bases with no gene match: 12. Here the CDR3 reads CASSPRPGGIPYNEQFF. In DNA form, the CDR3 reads TGCGCCAGCAGCCCAAGGCCCGGGGGGATCCCCTACAATGAGCAGTTCTTC.

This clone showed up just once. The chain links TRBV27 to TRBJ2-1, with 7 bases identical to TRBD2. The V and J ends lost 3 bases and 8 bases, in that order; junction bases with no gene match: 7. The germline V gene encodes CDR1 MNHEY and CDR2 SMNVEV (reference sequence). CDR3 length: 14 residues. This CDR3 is CASSFNGGSHEQFF. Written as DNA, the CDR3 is TGTGCCAGCAGTTTCAACGGCGGGAGCCATGAGCAGTTCTTC.